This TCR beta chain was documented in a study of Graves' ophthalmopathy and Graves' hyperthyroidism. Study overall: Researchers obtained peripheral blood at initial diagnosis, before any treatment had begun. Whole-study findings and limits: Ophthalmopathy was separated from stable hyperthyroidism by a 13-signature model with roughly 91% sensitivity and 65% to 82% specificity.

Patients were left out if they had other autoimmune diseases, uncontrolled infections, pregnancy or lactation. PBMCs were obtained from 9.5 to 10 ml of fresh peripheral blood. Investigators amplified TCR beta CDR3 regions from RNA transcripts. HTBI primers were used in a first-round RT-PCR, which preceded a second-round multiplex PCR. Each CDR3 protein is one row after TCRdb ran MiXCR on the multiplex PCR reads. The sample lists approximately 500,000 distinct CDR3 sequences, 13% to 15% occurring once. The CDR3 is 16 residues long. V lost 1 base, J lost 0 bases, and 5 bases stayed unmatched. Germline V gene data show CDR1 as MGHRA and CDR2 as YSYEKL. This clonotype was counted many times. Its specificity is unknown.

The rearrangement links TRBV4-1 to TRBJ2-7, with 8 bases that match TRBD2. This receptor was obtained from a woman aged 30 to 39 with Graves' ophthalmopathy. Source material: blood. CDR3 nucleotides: TGCGCCAGCAGCCAAGGGGTAGCGGGAATCTCCTACGAGCAGTACTTC. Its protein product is CASSQGVAGISYEQYF.